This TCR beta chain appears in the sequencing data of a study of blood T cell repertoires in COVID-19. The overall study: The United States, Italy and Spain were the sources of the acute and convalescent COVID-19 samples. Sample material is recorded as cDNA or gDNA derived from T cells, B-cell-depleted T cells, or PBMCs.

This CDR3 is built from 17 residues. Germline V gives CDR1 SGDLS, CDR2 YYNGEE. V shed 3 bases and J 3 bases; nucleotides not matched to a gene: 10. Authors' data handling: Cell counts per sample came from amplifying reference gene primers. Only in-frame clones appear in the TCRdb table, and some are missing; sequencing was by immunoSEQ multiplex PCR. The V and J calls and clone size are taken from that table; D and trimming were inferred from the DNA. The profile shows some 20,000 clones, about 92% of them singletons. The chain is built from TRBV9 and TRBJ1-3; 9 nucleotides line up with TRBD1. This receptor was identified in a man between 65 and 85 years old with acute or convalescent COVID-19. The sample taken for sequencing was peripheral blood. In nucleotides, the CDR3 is TGTGCCAGCAGCGAGCTGGTACAGGGGGCAGGTGGAAACACCATATATTTT. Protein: CASSELVQGAGGNTIYF.